These T cell receptor beta chains were read from a single sample in a study of cytomegalovirus exposure and HLA in healthy donors. The table came from immunoSEQ multiplex PCR; TCRdb's copy has only in-frame clones and leaves some out. The sample includes about 360,000 clones, roughly 85% seen only once; the top ten take over 0.75%. Material for sequencing was PBMCs. The receptor set was obtained from a woman aged 18-29 years in good health and CMV-seronegative. Both conserved end residues are part of each CDR3. A D gene is named only where the DNA matches it firmly. Not every row has a clone size; where given, it reads once, few, many or a size class.

clone_size: NA
d_call: NA
j_call: TRBJ2-3
v_call: TRBV28
cdr3_aa: CASSLDSPDTQYF
cdr3_nt: TGTGCCAGCAGTTTAGACTCCCCAGATACGCAGTATTTT

clone_size: few
d_call: NA
j_call: TRBJ2-7
v_call: TRBV11-2
cdr3_aa: CASSLWTLLYEQYF
cdr3_nt: TGTGCCAGCAGCTTATGGACACTACTCTACGAGCAGTACTTC

clone_size: NA
d_call: TRBD2
j_call: TRBJ2-7
v_call: TRBV14
cdr3_aa: CASSLSGSGSYEQYF
cdr3_nt: TGTGCCAGCAGCCTGAGCGGGAGCGGGAGTTACGAGCAGTACTTC

clone_size: once
d_call: TRBD1
j_call: TRBJ1-1
v_call: TRBV6-1
cdr3_aa: CASGSRDRVTEAFF
cdr3_nt: TGTGCCAGCGGATCCCGGGACAGGGTCACTGAAGCTTTCTTT

clone_size: NA
d_call: TRBD2
j_call: TRBJ2-7
v_call: TRBV10-2
cdr3_aa: CASSVLAVSYEQYF
cdr3_nt: TGCGCCAGCAGTGTTCTAGCGGTATCCTACGAGCAGTACTTC

clone_size: NA
d_call: TRBD2
j_call: TRBJ2-1
v_call: TRBV27
cdr3_aa: CASSLARVAGHEQFF
cdr3_nt: TGTGCCAGCAGTTTGGCGAGGGTAGCGGGCCATGAGCAGTTCTTC

clone_size: NA
d_call: TRBD2
j_call: TRBJ2-7
v_call: TRBV5-5
cdr3_aa: CASSLVAGGPRDEQYF
cdr3_nt: TGTGCCAGCAGCTTGGTAGCGGGAGGGCCAAGGGACGAGCAGTACTTC

clone_size: once
d_call: NA
j_call: TRBJ1-2
v_call: TRBV29-1
cdr3_aa: CSVEESSGKGYTF
cdr3_nt: TGCAGCGTTGAAGAATCTTCAGGGAAAGGCTACACCTTC

clone_size: NA
d_call: TRBD1
j_call: TRBJ2-6
v_call: TRBV29-1
cdr3_aa: CSVGQGDFSGANVLTF
cdr3_nt: TGCAGCGTTGGTCAGGGGGATTTCTCTGGGGCCAACGTCCTGACTTTC

clone_size: few
d_call: NA
j_call: TRBJ1-5
v_call: TRBV19
cdr3_aa: CASSIGQGTPQHF
cdr3_nt: TGTGCCAGTAGTATAGGCCAGGGGACGCCCCAGCATTTT

clone_size: NA
d_call: TRBD2
j_call: TRBJ2-1
v_call: TRBV11-2
cdr3_aa: CASSLIRASGRNEQFF
cdr3_nt: TGTGCCAGCAGCTTAATTAGGGCTAGCGGGAGAAATGAGCAGTTCTTC

clone_size: NA
d_call: TRBD2
j_call: TRBJ2-7
v_call: TRBV7-9
cdr3_aa: CASTPARGREYEQYF
cdr3_nt: TGTGCCAGCACACCCGCGCGCGGGAGAGAATACGAGCAGTACTTC

clone_size: once
d_call: TRBD1
j_call: TRBJ2-2
v_call: TRBV11-3
cdr3_aa: CASSPSPWTGAETGELFF
cdr3_nt: TGTGCCAGCAGCCCGAGCCCATGGACAGGGGCGGAGACCGGGGAGCTGTTTTTT

clone_size: NA
d_call: NA
j_call: TRBJ1-4
v_call: TRBV7-9
cdr3_aa: CASSRTEFGEKLFF
cdr3_nt: TGTGCCAGCAGCCGAACGGAGTTTGGTGAAAAACTGTTTTTT

clone_size: NA
d_call: TRBD2
j_call: TRBJ2-1
v_call: TRBV14
cdr3_aa: CASSPPGIASGRYNEQFF
cdr3_nt: TGTGCCAGCAGCCCCCCGGGTATCGCTAGCGGGAGGTATAATGAGCAGTTCTTC

clone_size: NA
d_call: NA
j_call: TRBJ1-1
v_call: TRBV7-2
cdr3_aa: CASSLPTENTEAFF
cdr3_nt: TGTGCCAGCAGCTTACCGACAGAGAACACTGAAGCTTTCTTT

clone_size: NA
d_call: TRBD1
j_call: TRBJ1-3
v_call: TRBV2
cdr3_aa: CASMGQGAGNTIYF
cdr3_nt: TGTGCCAGCATGGGACAGGGGGCGGGAAACACCATATATTTT

clone_size: NA
d_call: TRBD2
j_call: TRBJ2-1
v_call: TRBV27
cdr3_aa: CASSLRGLAGGPGEQFF
cdr3_nt: TGTGCCAGCAGTTTAAGGGGACTAGCGGGAGGGCCAGGTGAGCAGTTCTTC

clone_size: NA
d_call: NA
j_call: TRBJ2-6
v_call: TRBV4-1
cdr3_aa: CASSQGARVSGANVLTF
cdr3_nt: TGCGCCAGCAGCCAGGGGGCGAGGGTCTCTGGGGCCAACGTCCTGACTTTC

clone_size: NA
d_call: NA
j_call: TRBJ1-6
v_call: TRBV5-1
cdr3_aa: CASSLRAADDSPLHF
cdr3_nt: TGCGCCAGCAGCTTGAGAGCCGCCGATGATTCACCTCTCCACTTT

clone_size: NA
d_call: NA
j_call: TRBJ1-5
v_call: TRBV2
cdr3_aa: CASSELDNSNQPQHF
cdr3_nt: TGTGCCAGCAGTGAGTTGGACAATAGCAATCAGCCCCAGCATTTT

clone_size: NA
d_call: NA
j_call: TRBJ1-1
v_call: TRBV6-1
cdr3_aa: CASSGYREGTEAFF
cdr3_nt: TGTGCCAGCAGTGGCTACAGGGAGGGGACTGAAGCTTTCTTT

clone_size: NA
d_call: TRBD2
j_call: TRBJ2-1
v_call: TRBV5-4
cdr3_aa: CASSFGSGRFNEQFF
cdr3_nt: TGTGCCAGCAGCTTCGGTAGCGGGAGGTTTAATGAGCAGTTCTTC

clone_size: NA
d_call: NA
j_call: TRBJ2-1
v_call: TRBV7-2
cdr3_aa: CASSLGWEQFF
cdr3_nt: TGTGCCAGCAGCCTCGGGTGGGAGCAGTTCTTC

clone_size: NA
d_call: NA
j_call: TRBJ2-7
v_call: TRBV6-1
cdr3_aa: CASSTEPDKAYEQYF
cdr3_nt: TGTGCCAGCAGCACAGAACCCGACAAGGCCTACGAGCAGTACTTC

clone_size: NA
d_call: NA
j_call: TRBJ1-1
v_call: TRBV2
cdr3_aa: CASSDGPRAFF
cdr3_nt: TGTGCCAGCAGTGATGGGCCCCGAGCTTTCTTT

clone_size: NA
d_call: TRBD2
j_call: TRBJ2-3
v_call: TRBV9
cdr3_aa: CASSVSLAGGILQADTQYF
cdr3_nt: TGTGCCAGCAGCGTTTCCCTGGCGGGGGGCATCCTCCAGGCAGATACGCAGTATTTT

clone_size: NA
d_call: TRBD2
j_call: TRBJ2-7
v_call: TRBV10-2
cdr3_aa: CASESGDSGGYEQYF
cdr3_nt: TGCGCCAGCGAATCTGGCGATAGCGGGGGTTACGAGCAGTACTTC

clone_size: NA
d_call: TRBD1
j_call: TRBJ2-1
v_call: TRBV6-5
cdr3_aa: CATSQGVGYNEQFF
cdr3_nt: TGTGCCACAAGTCAGGGGGTGGGGTACAATGAGCAGTTCTTC

clone_size: NA
d_call: TRBD2
j_call: TRBJ2-7
v_call: TRBV19
cdr3_aa: CASTEAAGTSYEQYF
cdr3_nt: TGTGCCAGTACAGAAGCAGCGGGGACTTCCTACGAGCAGTACTTC

clone_size: many
d_call: NA
j_call: TRBJ1-2
v_call: TRBV19
cdr3_aa: CASSPRGRPNYGYTF
cdr3_nt: TGTGCCAGTAGTCCAAGGGGCCGGCCTAACTATGGCTACACCTTC

clone_size: NA
d_call: TRBD2
j_call: TRBJ2-6
v_call: TRBV19
cdr3_aa: CASSPDPGTRHGANVLTF
cdr3_nt: TGTGCCAGTAGTCCCGACCCCGGGACTAGGCACGGGGCCAACGTCCTGACTTTC

clone_size: NA
d_call: TRBD2
j_call: TRBJ2-7
v_call: TRBV6-5
cdr3_aa: CASSYGGTRSYEQYF
cdr3_nt: TGTGCCAGCAGTTACGGAGGGACTAGATCCTACGAGCAGTACTTC

clone_size: NA
d_call: NA
j_call: TRBJ1-5
v_call: TRBV4-1
cdr3_aa: CASSPSVGGQPQHF
cdr3_nt: TGCGCCAGCAGCCCGTCAGTGGGGGGACAGCCCCAGCATTTT

clone_size: NA
d_call: NA
j_call: TRBJ2-7
v_call: TRBV28
cdr3_aa: CASTIHGGSYEQYF
cdr3_nt: TGTGCCAGCACTATACACGGAGGCTCCTACGAGCAGTACTTC

clone_size: once
d_call: TRBD1
j_call: TRBJ1-1
v_call: TRBV11-2
cdr3_aa: CASSTRTGAEAFF
cdr3_nt: TGTGCCAGCAGCACTCGGACAGGGGCTGAAGCTTTCTTT

clone_size: NA
d_call: TRBD1
j_call: TRBJ1-1
v_call: TRBV4-1
cdr3_aa: CASSQDEGARTEAFF
cdr3_nt: TGCGCCAGCAGCCAAGATGAGGGGGCGCGGACTGAAGCTTTCTTT

clone_size: NA
d_call: NA
j_call: TRBJ2-7
v_call: TRBV6-5
cdr3_aa: CASSYSGRGRQQYF
cdr3_nt: TGTGCCAGCAGTTACTCGGGCAGGGGGAGGCAGCAGTACTTC

clone_size: NA
d_call: NA
j_call: TRBJ2-6
v_call: TRBV27
cdr3_aa: CASSQGVGANVLTF
cdr3_nt: TGTGCCAGCAGTCAAGGGGTCGGGGCCAACGTCCTGACTTTC

clone_size: once
d_call: TRBD2
j_call: TRBJ2-5
v_call: TRBV27
cdr3_aa: CASSARLAGGRVKETQYF
cdr3_nt: TGTGCCAGCAGTGCCCGACTAGCGGGAGGGCGAGTCAAAGAGACCCAGTACTTC

clone_size: NA
d_call: NA
j_call: TRBJ2-1
v_call: TRBV5-4
cdr3_aa: CASRFPQGNEQFF
cdr3_nt: TGTGCCAGCAGATTCCCTCAGGGGAATGAGCAGTTCTTC

clone_size: NA
d_call: NA
j_call: TRBJ1-3
v_call: TRBV7-9
cdr3_aa: CAIHPGNTIYF
cdr3_nt: TGTGCCATACATCCGGGAAACACCATATATTTT

clone_size: NA
d_call: NA
j_call: TRBJ2-7
v_call: TRBV6-1
cdr3_aa: CASSEHRAYEQYF
cdr3_nt: TGTGCCAGCAGTGAACACAGGGCTTACGAGCAGTACTTC

clone_size: NA
d_call: TRBD2
j_call: TRBJ2-6
v_call: TRBV2
cdr3_aa: CASFPAGGYSGANVLTF
cdr3_nt: TGTGCCAGCTTCCCCGCGGGAGGGTACTCTGGGGCCAACGTCCTGACTTTC

clone_size: NA
d_call: NA
j_call: TRBJ1-1
v_call: TRBV6-6
cdr3_aa: CASSYTRGPQNTEAFF
cdr3_nt: TGTGCCAGCAGTTACACCAGGGGTCCCCAGAACACTGAAGCTTTCTTT

clone_size: NA
d_call: NA
j_call: TRBJ1-2
v_call: TRBV11-2
cdr3_aa: CASSLSPRGRNYGYTF
cdr3_nt: TGTGCCAGCAGCTTGTCGCCGCGGGGGCGGAACTATGGCTACACCTTC

clone_size: NA
d_call: NA
j_call: TRBJ2-3
v_call: TRBV6-1
cdr3_aa: CASNPSMSADTQYF
cdr3_nt: TGTGCCAGCAACCCGTCCATGAGCGCAGATACGCAGTATTTT

clone_size: NA
d_call: TRBD2
j_call: TRBJ2-2
v_call: TRBV14
cdr3_aa: CASSRLAGGAGELFF
cdr3_nt: TGTGCCAGCAGCCGACTAGCGGGAGGTGCCGGGGAGCTGTTTTTT

clone_size: NA
d_call: TRBD2
j_call: TRBJ2-3
v_call: TRBV5-6
cdr3_aa: CASSGMLAGDTQYF
cdr3_nt: TGTGCCAGCAGCGGGATGCTAGCGGGAGACACGCAGTATTTT

clone_size: NA
d_call: NA
j_call: TRBJ2-6
v_call: TRBV28
cdr3_aa: CASSLWGQTFSFGANVLTF
cdr3_nt: TGTGCCAGCAGTTTATGGGGGCAGACGTTTAGCTTCGGGGCCAACGTCCTGACTTTC

clone_size: NA
d_call: TRBD2
j_call: TRBJ2-7
v_call: TRBV6-5
cdr3_aa: CASSYSAGGLYEQYF
cdr3_nt: TGTGCCAGCAGTTACTCAGCGGGAGGGTTGTACGAGCAGTACTTC

clone_size: NA
d_call: NA
j_call: TRBJ2-7
v_call: TRBV20-1
cdr3_aa: CSLIASYEQYF
cdr3_nt: TGCAGCTTAATAGCTTCCTACGAGCAGTACTTC

clone_size: NA
d_call: TRBD2
j_call: TRBJ2-1
v_call: TRBV28
cdr3_aa: CASSPIPSGSYNEQFF
cdr3_nt: TGTGCCAGCAGTCCCATCCCTAGCGGCTCCTACAATGAGCAGTTCTTC

clone_size: NA
d_call: TRBD2
j_call: TRBJ2-5
v_call: TRBV18
cdr3_aa: CASSPPGQRDRLRETQYF
cdr3_nt: TGTGCCAGCTCACCACCGGGCCAGCGGGATCGCTTGAGGGAGACCCAGTACTTC

clone_size: NA
d_call: NA
j_call: TRBJ1-2
v_call: TRBV4-1
cdr3_aa: CASSQGARDYGYTF
cdr3_nt: TGCGCCAGCAGCCAGGGGGCGCGGGACTATGGCTACACCTTC

clone_size: few
d_call: NA
j_call: TRBJ2-3
v_call: TRBV27
cdr3_aa: CASSLGLPTDTQYF
cdr3_nt: TGTGCCAGCAGTTTGGGACTTCCCACAGATACGCAGTATTTT

clone_size: NA
d_call: TRBD1
j_call: TRBJ1-3
v_call: TRBV2
cdr3_aa: CASSGDREVDTIYF
cdr3_nt: TGTGCCAGCAGTGGTGACAGGGAAGTCGACACCATATATTTT

clone_size: once
d_call: NA
j_call: TRBJ2-1
v_call: TRBV2
cdr3_aa: CASRRPRGGGYNEQFF
cdr3_nt: TGTGCCAGCAGGAGGCCACGGGGAGGGGGCTACAATGAGCAGTTCTTC

clone_size: NA
d_call: NA
j_call: TRBJ2-7
v_call: TRBV10-1
cdr3_aa: CASSESHTYEQYF
cdr3_nt: TGCGCCAGCAGTGAGTCCCATACTTACGAGCAGTACTTC